The subject of this entry is one T cell receptor beta chain. This specimen includes other DNA sequences encoding the same CDR3. Seattle enrolled patients during active infection and tracked them longitudinally. TCRdb's copy holds only in-frame clones and misses some; the assay was immunoSEQ multiplex PCR. The top ten clones hold 1.5% to 2% of a sample with around 330,000 clones, 70% to 90% of them seen once. The sample originates from a study of blood T cell repertoires in COVID-19. The germline V gene encodes CDR1 KGHSH and CDR2 LQKENI. V lost 2 bases, J lost 3 bases, and 6 bases stayed unmatched. The CDR3 has 16 residues.

The receptor comes from a woman younger than 45 with COVID-19, enrolled during active disease. This chain links TRBV18 with TRBJ2-3; 9 bases map to TRBD2. Sequencing used peripheral blood. The CDR3 region has the DNA TGTGCCAGCTCACCATTACCGGGACTAGCAACAGATACGCAGTATTTT. Amino acids: CASSPLPGLATDTQYF.